This TCR beta chain was observed in a study of blood T cell repertoires in COVID-19. Study at large: Acute-phase and convalescent COVID-19 samples originated in the United States, Italy and Spain.

Per the study methods: Reference gene primer amplification gave nucleated cell count estimates. The method was immunoSEQ multiplex PCR; TCRdb's version includes in-frame clones alone and lacks a portion of them. That table gives V, J and clone size, and the DNA gave D and trimming. Found here are 55,000 to 75,000 clones, roughly 89% of them singletons; the top ten hold 7.5% to 9%. The CDR3 is 12 residues long. Germline values: CDR1 GTSNPN, CDR2 SVGIG (reference sequence). The V and J ends lost 0 bases and 8 bases respectively, with 10 bases between them. The sequence came from a human donor in a cohort sampled during active COVID-19. The material sequenced was peripheral blood. The chain is built from TRBV30 and TRBJ1-2; a weak D match, TRBD1 (5 bases). The CDR3 is CAWSVGGLGYTF. The CDR3 DNA reads TGTGCCTGGAGTGTCGGGGGGTTAGGCTACACCTTC. Full variable domain (missing parts from reference TRBV30 and TRBJ1-2): SQTIHQWPATLVQPVGSPLSLECTVEGTSNPNLYWYRQAAGRGLQLLFYSVGIGQISSEVPQNLSASRPQDRQFILSSKKLLLSDSGFYLCAWSVGGLGYTFGSGTRLTVV.